This T cell receptor beta chain emerged from a study of blood T cell repertoires in COVID-19. This CDR3 is 15 amino acids long. V was clipped by 2 bases and J by 4 bases; unmatched bases: 7. Germline V lookup: CDR1 LGHDT, CDR2 YNNKEL (reference sequence). In the authors' workflow: Reference gene primer amplification gave estimated nucleated cell counts. Sequencing was performed with immunoSEQ multiplex PCR; in TCRdb, only in-frame clones are kept and a portion is missing. V and J calls and clone size come straight from that table; D and trimming were deduced from the DNA. The repertoire has around 160,000 clones, roughly 85% of them found once; the top ten carry around 8%. Seattle participants joined during active infection and were tracked over time.

Material for sequencing was peripheral blood. The chain recombines TRBV3-1 (or the pseudogene TRBV3-2) with TRBJ1-2; 7 positions match TRBD1. This sequence originates from an older woman with COVID-19, enrolled during active disease. CDR3 bases: TGTGCCAGCAGCCAATTAAACAGGGGATCCTATGGCTACACCTTC. Translated, it gives CASSQLNRGSYGYTF.